This T cell receptor (beta chain) derives from a study of CD8 T cells in ankylosing spondylitis. The CDR3 length is 13 residues. Germline CDR1 reads SGHTA; CDR2 reads FQGNSA. J gave up 9 bases and V 3 bases, and 6 bases lay outside the gene matches. One entry per CDR3 protein results from TCRdb running MiXCR on the 5' RACE reads. The table lists approximately 300,000 distinct CDR3 sequences, under 25% of them singletons. The sample holds a few counts of this clonotype. The chain recombines TRBV7-2 with TRBJ1-1; 8 positions agree with TRBD1. Input material: blood, either unsorted or a sorted T cell fraction (not recorded which). This receptor was obtained from a female donor with ankylosing spondylitis or in good health (not recorded which). The CDR3 loop reads CASSFVQGEKAFF. CDR3 DNA: TGTGCCAGCAGCTTCGTACAGGGGGAAAAAGCTTTCTTT.